This T cell receptor beta chain was sequenced for a study of human T cells and chemical hapten exposure. Stated time point: patch test 1, 2 weeks after DPC sensitization. The treatment: therapeutic diphenylcyclopropenone sensitization with weekly scalp DPC. One entry per CDR3 protein, called by TCRdb with MiXCR from the RACE reads. The sample has tens of thousands of distinct CDR3 sequences; 10% are singletons. Sample: whole blood, taken in connection with sensitization to the hapten diphenylcyclopropenone (DPC). The source is a woman aged 45-65 years with alopecia areata. Some clones in this sample may be carry-over from other donors' samples.

Here the CDR3 reads CASSPGQGKTEAFF. CDR3 bases: TGTGCCAGCTCACCCGGACAGGGTAAAACTGAAGCTTTCTTT. The chain employs TRBV18 and TRBJ1-1; 8 positions agree with TRBD1. V dropped 3 bases and J dropped 5; count of bases not matched to a gene: 5. CDR1 KGHSH and CDR2 LQKENI come from the germline V gene. The CDR3 has 14 amino acids.